Sequencing of this T cell receptor beta chain was carried out in a study of regulatory T cells in long-lasting Graves disease. This clonotype was found many times. Through Arm-PCR of CDR3 regions and iRepertoire HTBI primers, TCR beta libraries were built. TCRdb redid the calling of the multiplex PCR reads with MiXCR, one entry per CDR3 protein. The sample gives approximately 460,000 distinct CDR3 sequences, about 16% of which show up once; about 11% is in the top ten. Time point reported: newly diagnosed GD, antithyroid drugs for less than 3 months. Isolated PBMC RNA provided the starting material for the TCR library. This sample was shared with a second study, whose subject was T cells in Graves' hyperthyroidism and ophthalmopathy. That paper adds: Clinical symptoms, serum thyroxine, TRAb, thyroid ultrasound and orbital computed tomography established diagnosis. Clonotypes that were expanded in thyroid above 0.001 mostly appeared in blood too.

This material consisted of peripheral blood mononuclear cells (PBMCs), taken at new diagnosis, from a patient treated with antithyroid drugs. This sequence was found in a woman aged 30 to 39 with Graves disease.

For the CDR3, the DNA is TGCGCCAGCAGCCCCCAATACGGCGGTGAGCAGTTCTTC. Protein product: CASSPQYGGEQFF. The chain uses TRBV5-1 and TRBJ2-1; no clear D. From germline, CDR1 is SGHRS and CDR2 YFSETQ. V was cut by 4 bases and J by 9 bases, with 14 bases left in between. The CDR3 has 13 amino acids.